This T cell receptor (beta chain) came from a study of Ad26.COV2.S vaccination and SARS-CoV-2 variants. About the study: Ad26.COV2.S shots went into the muscle once or twice, 56 days apart. Overall study findings and caveats: Quantification of TCR breadth and depth may have yielded underestimates of total T cell responses. Vaccinees and placebo recipients showed similar non-spike TCR breadth.

Regarding treatment: approximately 18 received Ad26.COV2.S at low or high dose, single or two shots; about 5 received placebo; per-sample allocation not given. Samples were taken on day 63 after the first vaccine or placebo injection. Donor was an adult aged 18-55 years in Boston. The CDR3 runs to 15 residues. Trimming shortened V by 1 base and J by 4 bases, and 11 bases separated the two germline ends. Germline values: CDR1 LGHDT, CDR2 YNNKEL (reference sequence). The protocol was immunoSEQ multiplex PCR, while the TCRdb copy is restricted to in-frame clones and leaves out a portion. Found here are approximately 480,000 clones, roughly 85% of them singletons; the top ten hold over 10%. For this clone: What it recognizes is unknown.

This TCR was recovered from a person aged 18 to 59 who received the Ad26.COV2.S COVID-19 vaccine or a placebo. The source material was peripheral blood, sampled in a trial of Ad26.COV2.S vaccine versus placebo. The chain combines TRBV3-1 (or the pseudogene TRBV3-2) with TRBJ1-3; D perhaps matches TRBD1 (5 bases). The CDR3 nucleotides read TGTGCCAGCAGCCAAGCCGCAGGGTCCGGAAACACCATATATTTT. This codes for CASSQAAGSGNTIYF.